A selection of T cell receptor beta chains follows, all from one sample in a study of blood T cell repertoires in COVID-19. Profiling relied on immunoSEQ multiplex PCR, and the TCRdb table lists in-frame clones only, not all of them. The data contain around 360,000 clones, about 88% of them singletons. What was sequenced was PBMCs or T cells enriched from blood (not recorded which). The receptors come from a woman aged 25 to 39 who had recovered from COVID-19. The CDR3 runs from the conserved cysteine through the conserved F or W. D genes are given only for firm matches. Clone sizes are given selectively: once, few, many, or a class where the clone is expanded.

d_gene: TRBD1; v_gene: TRBV27; abundance: NA; j_gene: TRBJ2-7; CDR3nt: TGTGCCAGCAGTTCGGGACAGGGAATTTTGGGGGAGCAGTACTTC; CDR3aa: CASSSGQGILGEQYF
d_gene: TRBD1; v_gene: TRBV27; abundance: once; j_gene: TRBJ1-6; CDR3nt: TGTGCCAGCAGTCTGCCGGGACAGGGAAACTCACCCCTCCACTTT; CDR3aa: CASSLPGQGNSPLHF
d_gene: NA; v_gene: TRBV10-2; abundance: once; j_gene: TRBJ1-5; CDR3nt: TGCGCCAGCAGTGCCCAGTATAGCAATCAGCCCCAGCATTTT; CDR3aa: CASSAQYSNQPQHF
d_gene: NA; v_gene: TRBV5-1; abundance: NA; j_gene: TRBJ1-1; CDR3nt: TGCGCCAGCAGCTTCGGGGGGGTAGTGAACACTGAAGCTTTCTTT; CDR3aa: CASSFGGVVNTEAFF
d_gene: NA; v_gene: TRBV7-3; abundance: NA; j_gene: TRBJ2-3; CDR3nt: TGTGCCAGCAGCTTAAAGGTAGACACCACCCTCCCAGATACGCAGTATTTT; CDR3aa: CASSLKVDTTLPDTQYF
d_gene: NA; v_gene: TRBV7-3; abundance: NA; j_gene: TRBJ2-7; CDR3nt: TGTGCCAGCAGCCCGGGACACACTTTTGGGCAGTACTTC; CDR3aa: CASSPGHTFGQYF
d_gene: TRBD1; v_gene: TRBV9; abundance: NA; j_gene: TRBJ1-1; CDR3nt: TGTGCCAGCAGACCTGGACAGGGAAGTCAAACTGAAGCTTTCTTT; CDR3aa: CASRPGQGSQTEAFF
d_gene: TRBD1; v_gene: TRBV25-1; abundance: NA; j_gene: TRBJ1-5; CDR3nt: TGTGCCAGCAGGAGAGGGGGCCGTGGACAGCCCCAGCATTTT; CDR3aa: CASRRGGRGQPQHF
d_gene: NA; v_gene: TRBV27; abundance: NA; j_gene: TRBJ1-1; CDR3nt: TGTGCCAGCAGTTTATCGAGGGACACTGAAGCTTTCTTT; CDR3aa: CASSLSRDTEAFF
d_gene: NA; v_gene: TRBV5-5; abundance: NA; j_gene: TRBJ2-7; CDR3nt: TGTGCCAGCAATCTGGACAACACCTACGAGCAGTACTTC; CDR3aa: CASNLDNTYEQYF
d_gene: NA; v_gene: TRBV2; abundance: NA; j_gene: TRBJ1-1; CDR3nt: TGTGCCAGCAGTGAAGCGGGGGCAGCGGACACTGAAGCTTTCTTT; CDR3aa: CASSEAGAADTEAFF
d_gene: TRBD2; v_gene: TRBV5-1; abundance: NA; j_gene: TRBJ2-5; CDR3nt: TGCGCCAGCAGCTTTAGCGGGAGAGGTGAGACCCAGTACTTC; CDR3aa: CASSFSGRGETQYF
d_gene: NA; v_gene: TRBV3-1/TRBV3-2; abundance: NA; j_gene: TRBJ1-1; CDR3nt: TGTGCCAGCAGCCAACTTCGGGGTGAAGCTTTCTTT; CDR3aa: CASSQLRGEAFF
d_gene: NA; v_gene: TRBV7-9; abundance: NA; j_gene: TRBJ1-2; CDR3nt: TGTGCCAGCAGCTTAGGAGGCGCAGCTAACTATGGCTACACCTTC; CDR3aa: CASSLGGAANYGYTF
d_gene: TRBD2; v_gene: TRBV9; abundance: NA; j_gene: TRBJ2-2; CDR3nt: TGTGCCAGCAGCGTAGTAGCGGGAGACACCGGGGAGCTGTTTTTT; CDR3aa: CASSVVAGDTGELFF
d_gene: NA; v_gene: TRBV20-1; abundance: once; j_gene: TRBJ2-1; CDR3nt: TGCAGTGCTAGTTCCCTCCTAAGGGGCGATGAGCAGTTCTTC; CDR3aa: CSASSLLRGDEQFF
d_gene: NA; v_gene: TRBV28; abundance: NA; j_gene: TRBJ2-2; CDR3nt: TGTGCCAGCAGTACAGGGTCCACCGGGGAGCTGTTTTTT; CDR3aa: CASSTGSTGELFF
d_gene: NA; v_gene: TRBV4-1; abundance: NA; j_gene: TRBJ2-7; CDR3nt: TGCGCCAGCAGCCCCGGTGGGCGTAGCGAGCAGTACTTC; CDR3aa: CASSPGGRSEQYF
d_gene: TRBD2; v_gene: TRBV27; abundance: NA; j_gene: TRBJ2-2; CDR3nt: TGTGCCAGCAGACTGACTAGCGGGGGGTGGAGGACCGGGGAGCTGTTTTTT; CDR3aa: CASRLTSGGWRTGELFF
d_gene: TRBD1; v_gene: TRBV18; abundance: NA; j_gene: TRBJ1-6; CDR3nt: TGTGCCAGCTCTCCACGGGACAGGGGCACCTATAATTCACCCCTCCACTTT; CDR3aa: CASSPRDRGTYNSPLHF
d_gene: TRBD2; v_gene: TRBV7-3; abundance: NA; j_gene: TRBJ2-2; CDR3nt: TGTGCCAGCAGTAGGGGGTTAGCGGGAGGCTTCACCGGGGAGCTGTTTTTT; CDR3aa: CASSRGLAGGFTGELFF
d_gene: NA; v_gene: TRBV19; abundance: NA; j_gene: TRBJ2-7; CDR3nt: TGTGCCAGTAGTATTTGGGGAGCCAACGGGTACGAGCAGTACTTC; CDR3aa: CASSIWGANGYEQYF
d_gene: NA; v_gene: TRBV27; abundance: NA; j_gene: TRBJ2-2; CDR3nt: TGTGCCAGCAGTTTATCCACAGACACCGGGGAGCTGTTTTTT; CDR3aa: CASSLSTDTGELFF
d_gene: NA; v_gene: TRBV30; abundance: NA; j_gene: TRBJ1-1; CDR3nt: TGTGCCTGGAGTATGGGCCAGGCGACTGAAGCTTTCTTT; CDR3aa: CAWSMGQATEAFF
d_gene: TRBD1; v_gene: TRBV6-4; abundance: NA; j_gene: TRBJ2-1; CDR3nt: TGTGCCAGCAGTGAATGGAGGACAGGGGCCTACAATGAGCAGTTCTTC; CDR3aa: CASSEWRTGAYNEQFF
d_gene: NA; v_gene: TRBV6-5; abundance: NA; j_gene: TRBJ1-4; CDR3nt: TGTGCCAGCAGTTACCGCACCACAAGGGGTAGCGAAAAACTGTTTTTT; CDR3aa: CASSYRTTRGSEKLFF
d_gene: NA; v_gene: TRBV7-3; abundance: once; j_gene: TRBJ1-2; CDR3nt: TGTGCCAGCAGCGGACCCTCAGGGCTTGGCTACACCTTC; CDR3aa: CASSGPSGLGYTF
d_gene: TRBD2; v_gene: TRBV10-3; abundance: NA; j_gene: TRBJ2-2; CDR3nt: TGTGCCATCAGTGGAGCGGGGGGGAACACCGGGGAGCTGTTTTTT; CDR3aa: CAISGAGGNTGELFF
d_gene: TRBD2; v_gene: TRBV15; abundance: NA; j_gene: TRBJ2-1; CDR3nt: TGTGCCACCAGGAGACTAGCGGAAAGCGATGAGCAGTTCTTC; CDR3aa: CATRRLAESDEQFF
d_gene: NA; v_gene: TRBV10-2; abundance: NA; j_gene: TRBJ1-2; CDR3nt: TGCGCCAGCAGTGACCCCCCGGCGGGTCACGGCTACACCTTC; CDR3aa: CASSDPPAGHGYTF
d_gene: NA; v_gene: TRBV7-9; abundance: NA; j_gene: TRBJ1-2; CDR3nt: TGTGCCAGCAGCCACAACGGGGAAAGCTATGGCTACACCTTC; CDR3aa: CASSHNGESYGYTF
d_gene: NA; v_gene: TRBV7-9; abundance: NA; j_gene: TRBJ1-6; CDR3nt: TGTGCCAGCAGCGCCCGACAGGCTAATTCACCCCTCCACTTT; CDR3aa: CASSARQANSPLHF
d_gene: NA; v_gene: TRBV29-1; abundance: NA; j_gene: TRBJ1-1; CDR3nt: TGCAGCGTGCGGGCACGGGGGTTCACTGAAGCTTTCTTT; CDR3aa: CSVRARGFTEAFF